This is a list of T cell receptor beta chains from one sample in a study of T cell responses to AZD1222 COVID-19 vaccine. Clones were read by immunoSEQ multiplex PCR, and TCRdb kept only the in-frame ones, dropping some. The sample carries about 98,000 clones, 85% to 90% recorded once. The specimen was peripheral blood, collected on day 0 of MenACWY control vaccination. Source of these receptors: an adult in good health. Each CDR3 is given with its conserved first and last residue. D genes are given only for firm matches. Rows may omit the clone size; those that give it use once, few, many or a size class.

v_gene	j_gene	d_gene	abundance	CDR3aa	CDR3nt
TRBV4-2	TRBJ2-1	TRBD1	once	CASSQEEGTGQFF	TGTGCCAGCAGCCAAGAGGAAGGGACAGGGCAGTTCTTC
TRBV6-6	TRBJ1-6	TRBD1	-	CASSPGRGRNSPLHF	TGTGCCAGCAGTCCTGGCAGGGGGCGGAATTCACCCCTCCACTTT
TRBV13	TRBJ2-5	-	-	CASSLGTYQETQYF	TGTGCCAGCAGCTTAGGGACGTACCAAGAGACCCAGTACTTC
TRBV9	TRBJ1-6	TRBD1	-	CASSAGQNNSPLHF	TGTGCCAGCAGCGCGGGACAGAATAATTCACCCCTCCACTTT
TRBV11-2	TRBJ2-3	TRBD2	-	CASRVGTSEYTDTQYF	TGTGCCAGCAGGGTAGGGACTAGCGAATACACAGATACGCAGTATTTT
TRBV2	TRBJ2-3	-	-	CASSATVIVRTDTQYF	TGTGCCAGCAGTGCGACGGTGATAGTACGGACAGATACGCAGTATTTT
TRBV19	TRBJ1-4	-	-	CASQGSWATNEKLFF	TGTGCCAGCCAAGGGAGTTGGGCAACTAATGAAAAACTGTTTTTT
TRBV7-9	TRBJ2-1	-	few	CASSSLDSEQLF	TGTGCCAGCAGCTCCCTAGACAGTGAGCAGCTCTTC
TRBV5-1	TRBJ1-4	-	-	CASSLAPRTDEKLFF	TGCGCCAGCAGCTTGGCCCCCCGGACAGACGAAAAACTGTTTTTT
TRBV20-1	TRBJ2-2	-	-	CSAARSGELFF	TGCAGTGCTGCCCGATCCGGGGAGCTGTTTTTT
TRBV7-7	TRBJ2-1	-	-	CASSLDETFDEQFF	TGTGCCAGCAGCTTAGATGAGACATTCGATGAGCAGTTCTTC
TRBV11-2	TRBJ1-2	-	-	CASSQNTYGYTF	TGTGCCAGCAGCCAGAACACCTATGGCTACACCTTC
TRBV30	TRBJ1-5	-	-	CAWSVSGRGGNQPQHF	TGTGCCTGGAGTGTATCAGGGCGCGGGGGCAATCAGCCCCAGCATTTT
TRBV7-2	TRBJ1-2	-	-	CASSLETGVDYGYTF	TGTGCCAGCAGCTTAGAGACGGGCGTGGACTATGGCTACACCTTC
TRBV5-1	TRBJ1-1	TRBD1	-	CASSLGNIGTGNTEAFF	TGCGCCAGCAGCTTGGGAAATATCGGGACAGGGAACACTGAAGCTTTCTTT
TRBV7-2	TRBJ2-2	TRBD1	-	CASSLQGAPGELFF	TGTGCCAGCAGCTTACAGGGGGCCCCCGGGGAGCTGTTTTTT
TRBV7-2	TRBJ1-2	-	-	CASRPSGPMGYTF	TGTGCCAGCAGACCATCAGGGCCCATGGGCTACACCTTC
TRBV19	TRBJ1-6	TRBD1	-	CASGVTGGNSPLHF	TGTGCCAGCGGAGTGACAGGGGGTAATTCACCCCTCCACTTT
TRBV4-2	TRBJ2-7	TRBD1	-	CASSQAQGARDEQYF	TGTGCCAGCAGCCAAGCACAGGGGGCTCGGGACGAGCAGTACTTC
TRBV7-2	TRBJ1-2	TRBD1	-	CASSPGQGYGYTF	TGTGCCAGCAGCCCTGGACAGGGATACGGCTACACCTTC